This entry describes one T cell receptor beta chain. Recovered Cohort 3 donors showed two negative PCRs, clearance, or symptom resolution. The CDR3 contains 11 residues. V lost 5 bases, J lost 3 bases, and 8 bases lay in between. Per germline, CDR1 DFQATT and CDR2 SNEGSKA (reference sequence). This record belongs to a study of blood T cell repertoires in COVID-19. Overall study context: The samples span acute and convalescent COVID-19 from the United States, Italy and Spain.

Original methodology: By means of reference gene primer amplification, nucleated cell counts were estimated. Only in-frame clones appear in the TCRdb table, and some are missing; sequencing was by immunoSEQ multiplex PCR. V, J and clone size were drawn from that table, and D and trimming were deduced from the DNA. The sample lists around 300,000 clones; around nine tenths were seen once. This TCR came from a woman under 30 who had recovered from COVID-19. The chain employs TRBV20-1 and TRBJ2-7; D perhaps matches TRBD2 (5 bases). Sequencing used PBMCs or T cells enriched from blood (not recorded which). The chain's CDR3 is CSARLNYEQYF. The CDR3, as DNA: TGCAGTGCTCGACTAAACTACGAGCAGTACTTC.